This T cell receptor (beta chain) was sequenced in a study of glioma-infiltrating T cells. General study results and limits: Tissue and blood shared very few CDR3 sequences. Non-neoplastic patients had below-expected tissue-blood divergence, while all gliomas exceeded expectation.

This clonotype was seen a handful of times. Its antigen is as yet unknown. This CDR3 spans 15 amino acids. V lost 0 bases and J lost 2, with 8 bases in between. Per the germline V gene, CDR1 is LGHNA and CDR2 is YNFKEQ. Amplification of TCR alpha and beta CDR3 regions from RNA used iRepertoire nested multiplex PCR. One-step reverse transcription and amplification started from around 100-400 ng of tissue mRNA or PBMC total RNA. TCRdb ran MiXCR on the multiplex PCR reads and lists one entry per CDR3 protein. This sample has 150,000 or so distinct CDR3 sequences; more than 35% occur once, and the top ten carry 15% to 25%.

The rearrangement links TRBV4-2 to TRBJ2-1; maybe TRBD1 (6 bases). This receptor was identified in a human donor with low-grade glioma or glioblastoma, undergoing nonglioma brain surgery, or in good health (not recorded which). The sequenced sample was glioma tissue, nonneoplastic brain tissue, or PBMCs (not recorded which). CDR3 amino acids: CASSQDGDTYNEQFF. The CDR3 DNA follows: TGTGCCAGCAGCCAAGATGGGGACACCTACAATGAGCAGTTCTTC.